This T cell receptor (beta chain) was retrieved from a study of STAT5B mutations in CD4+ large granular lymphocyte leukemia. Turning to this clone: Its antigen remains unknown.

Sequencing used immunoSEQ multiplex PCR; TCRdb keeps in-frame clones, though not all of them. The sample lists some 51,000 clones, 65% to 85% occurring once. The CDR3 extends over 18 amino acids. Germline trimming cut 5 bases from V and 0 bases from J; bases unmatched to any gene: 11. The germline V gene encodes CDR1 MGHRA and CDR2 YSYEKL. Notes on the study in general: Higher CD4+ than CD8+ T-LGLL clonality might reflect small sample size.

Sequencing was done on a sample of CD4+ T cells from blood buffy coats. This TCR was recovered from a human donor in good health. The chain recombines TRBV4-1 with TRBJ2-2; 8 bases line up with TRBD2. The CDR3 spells CASSSTAAGGPNTGELFF. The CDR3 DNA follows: TGCGCCAGCAGCTCGACCGCTGCGGGAGGCCCGAACACCGGGGAGCTGTTTTTT.